The source of this T cell receptor beta chain is a study of CD8+ T cells in alopecia areata. Findings and limits, study-wide: Sharing of TCRs across patients appeared less clear than in mice, possibly for HLA-related reasons. Significant decreases in scalp clonality and expanded CD8+ clones followed tofacitinib treatment. Normal scalp had lower clonality than lesional scalp, with alopecia totalis/universalis lesions showing this most strongly. In scalp and blood during tofacitinib, many expanded lesional clones persisted.

Isolated RNA was reverse transcribed into cDNA used as the sequencing template. The assay was immunoSEQ multiplex PCR, and TCRdb's table has in-frame clones only and misses some. The table includes about 260,000 clones, about three fifths detected once. Treatment given: oral pan-JAK inhibitor, 5-10 mg twice daily. This CDR3 is 14 amino acids long. CDR1 and CDR2 (germline): MNHEY, SMNVEV (reference sequence). After removal of 6 bases from V and 3 bases from J, the junction contained 3 bases not matched to a gene. A word on this clone: The antigen is not known.

The sequence was obtained from a human donor with alopecia areata. The V gene is TRBV27, the J gene TRBJ2-3; 10 nucleotides line up with TRBD2. The sample consisted of CD4+ T cells sorted from blood, taken between weeks 51 and 52, from a patient treated with tofacitinib. CDR3 sequence reads: CASRLAGVTDTQYF. The CDR3 nucleotides read TGTGCCAGCAGGCTAGCGGGGGTTACAGATACGCAGTATTTT.